This T cell receptor (beta chain) appears in the sequencing data of a study of T cell repertoires in ileal Crohn's disease. The table came from immunoSEQ multiplex PCR; TCRdb's copy has only in-frame clones and leaves some out. Here the sample spans about 16,000 clones, about 93% being singletons. The CDR3 length is 14 residues. Germline V CDR1 and CDR2: SGDLS, YYNGEE. J gave up 2 bases and V 3 bases, and 3 bases lay outside the gene matches. The clonotype was recovered from an adult with Crohn's disease. This chain links TRBV9 with TRBJ2-7; 9 bases are shared with TRBD1. The sample comprised ileal tissue. The CDR3 region has the DNA TGTGCCAGCAGCGCCGGGACAGGGCCCTACGAGCAGTACTTC. Protein sequence: CASSAGTGPYEQYF.